This passage covers 2 T cell receptor beta chains from one sample sequenced in a study of regulatory T cells in long-lasting Graves disease (dated by TCRdb to the early 2020s). The library was prepared using multiplex PCR. For sequencing, an Illumina HiSeq 4000 was employed. To build TCR beta libraries, CDR3 regions were amplified by Arm-PCR using iRepertoire HTBI primers. In-frame beta chains were kept once TCRdb had trimmed the public reads at Q25 with fastp and called clones with MiXCR. Every CDR3 protein is listed once, alongside the most common genes and DNA of its rows. This sample holds approximately 400,000 distinct CDR3 sequences; around a sixth were observed only once. The ten biggest clones cover approximately 22% of the sample. This specimen's time point label, interpreted: newly diagnosed GD, antithyroid drugs for less than 3 months. For both TCR sequencing and RNA sequencing, RNA was extracted from PBMCs in TRIzol.

This sample comprised peripheral blood mononuclear cells (PBMCs), obtained at new diagnosis, from a patient treated with antithyroid drugs. The receptor source for this set is a female donor with Graves disease.

This clonotype came up many times. The V and J genes are TRBV11-2 and TRBJ1-1; TRBD1 is a possible D gene (6 bases). In germline, CDR1 is SGHAT, CDR2 FQNNGV. CDR3 length: 13 amino acids. V lost 5 bases to trimming and J lost 7 bases, with 14 bases between them. CDR3 amino acids: CASSPRGLGEAFF. Written as DNA, the CDR3 is TGTGCCAGCAGCCCCCGGGGGCTAGGTGAAGCTTTCTTT. Combining the CDR3 with reference TRBV11-2 and TRBJ1-1 gives the whole variable domain EAGVAQSPRYKIIEKRQSVAFWCNPISGHATLYWYQQILGQGPKLLIQFQNNGVVDDSQLPKDRFSAERLKGVDSTLKIQPAKLEDSAVYLCASSPRGLGEAFFGQGTRLTVV.

In this sample, this clonotype turned up many times. V usage is TRBV20-1 and J usage is TRBJ2-3; 8 positions agree with TRBD2. Germline lookup yields CDR1 DFQATT and CDR2 SNEGSKA (reference sequence). CDR3 length equals 15 residues. V lost 6 bases to trimming and J lost 0 bases; unmatched junction nucleotides: 8. The DNA for the CDR3 is TGCAGTGCCCCCGGGAGGGGGTTTAGCACAGATACGCAGTATTTT. Protein product: CSAPGRGFSTDTQYF.